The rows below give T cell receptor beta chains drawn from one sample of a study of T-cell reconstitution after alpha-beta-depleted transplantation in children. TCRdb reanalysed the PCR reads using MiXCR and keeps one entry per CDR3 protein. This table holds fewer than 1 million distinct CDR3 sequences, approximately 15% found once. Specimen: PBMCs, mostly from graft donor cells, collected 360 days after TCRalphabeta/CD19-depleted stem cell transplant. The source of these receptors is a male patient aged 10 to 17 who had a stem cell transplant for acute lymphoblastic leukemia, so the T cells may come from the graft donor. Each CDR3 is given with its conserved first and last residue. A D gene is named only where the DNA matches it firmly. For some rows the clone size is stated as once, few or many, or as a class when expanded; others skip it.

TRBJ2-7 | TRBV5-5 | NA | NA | CASIRFGEPTYEQYF | TGTGCCAGCATCCGATTCGGGGAGCCTACCTACGAGCAGTACTTC
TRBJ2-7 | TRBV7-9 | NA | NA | CASSLDLGSRYEQYF | TGTGCCAGCAGCTTAGATTTAGGGTCCCGCTACGAGCAGTACTTC
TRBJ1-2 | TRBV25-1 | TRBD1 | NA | CASSEPGTGTYGYTF | TGTGCCAGCAGTGAACCTGGGACAGGGACCTATGGCTACACCTTC
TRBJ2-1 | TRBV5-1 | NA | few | CASSPLGTPSPYNEQFF | TGCGCCAGCAGCCCTCTGGGCACCCCTAGCCCCTACAATGAGCAGTTCTTC
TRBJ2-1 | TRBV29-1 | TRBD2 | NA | CSVVTGLEGTREQFF | TGCAGCGTTGTAACGGGACTAGAAGGGACCCGGGAGCAGTTCTTC
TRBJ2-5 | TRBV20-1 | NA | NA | CSATPSGAGLETQYF | TGCAGTGCTACTCCCTCAGGAGCAGGCCTCGAGACCCAGTACTTC
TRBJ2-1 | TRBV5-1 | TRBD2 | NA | CASSTTSGRAGEQFF | TGCGCCAGCAGCACGACTAGCGGGAGGGCCGGTGAGCAGTTCTTC
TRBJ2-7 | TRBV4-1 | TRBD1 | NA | CASSQTGPDRYEQYF | TGCGCCAGCAGCCAGACAGGGCCGGACCGGTACGAGCAGTACTTC
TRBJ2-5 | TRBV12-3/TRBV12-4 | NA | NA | CASSLVGVLETQYF | TGTGCCAGCAGTTTGGTAGGGGTGCTGGAGACCCAGTACTTC
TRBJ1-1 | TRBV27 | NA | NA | CASRPQGTEAFF | TGTGCCAGCAGACCGCAGGGGACTGAAGCTTTCTTT
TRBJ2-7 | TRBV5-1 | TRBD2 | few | CASSLEEIASGRPYEQYF | TGCGCCAGCAGCTTGGAAGAAATTGCTAGCGGGAGGCCTTACGAGCAGTACTTC
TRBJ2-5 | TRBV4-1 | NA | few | CASSQVHAQETQYF | TGCGCCAGCAGCCAAGTCCACGCCCAAGAGACCCAGTACTTC
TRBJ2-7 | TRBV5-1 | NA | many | CASSLVGGTPYEQYF | TGTGCCAGCAGCTTAGTAGGCGGGACCCCCTACGAGCAGTACTTC
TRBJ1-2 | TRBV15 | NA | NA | CATSRPWDEGYTF | TGTGCCACCAGCCGACCCTGGGATGAAGGCTACACCTTC